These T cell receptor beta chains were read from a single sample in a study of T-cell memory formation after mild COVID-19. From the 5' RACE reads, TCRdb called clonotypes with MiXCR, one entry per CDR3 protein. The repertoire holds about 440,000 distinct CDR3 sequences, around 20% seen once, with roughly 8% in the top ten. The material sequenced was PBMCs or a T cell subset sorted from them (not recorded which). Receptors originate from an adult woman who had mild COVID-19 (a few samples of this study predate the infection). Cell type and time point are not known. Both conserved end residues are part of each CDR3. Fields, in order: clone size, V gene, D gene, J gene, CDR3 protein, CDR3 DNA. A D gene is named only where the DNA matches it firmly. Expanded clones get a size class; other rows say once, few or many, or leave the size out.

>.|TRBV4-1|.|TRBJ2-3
CASSQRWAGSTDTQYF
TGCGCCAGCAGCCAACGATGGGCGGGGTCCACAGATACGCAGTATTTT
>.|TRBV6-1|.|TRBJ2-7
CASPPGPSSYEQYF
TGTGCCAGCCCCCCGGGACCCAGCTCCTACGAGCAGTACTTC
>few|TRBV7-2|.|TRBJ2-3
CASTSGDTQYF
TGTGCCAGCACCTCTGGGGATACGCAGTATTTT
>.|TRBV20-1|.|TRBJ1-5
CSARRTGGTNQPQHF
TGCAGTGCTAGAAGAACGGGGGGAACCAATCAGCCCCAGCATTTT
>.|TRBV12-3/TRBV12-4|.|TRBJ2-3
CASSFGASADTQYF
TGTGCCAGCAGTTTTGGGGCGTCTGCAGATACGCAGTATTTT
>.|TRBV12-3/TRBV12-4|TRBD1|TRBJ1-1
CASSFYPGRQGGRNTEAFF
TGTGCCAGCAGTTTTTATCCGGGGAGACAGGGAGGGCGGAACACTGAAGCTTTCTTT
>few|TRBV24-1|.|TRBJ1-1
CATSPGTDAPEAFF
TGTGCCACCAGTCCCGGGACGGACGCTCCTGAAGCTTTCTTT
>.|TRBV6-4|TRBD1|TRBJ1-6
CASRAGQGVNSPLHF
TGTGCCAGCAGGGCCGGACAGGGCGTAAATTCACCCCTCCACTTT
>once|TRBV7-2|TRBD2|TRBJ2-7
CASSPGHPGLEGAGEQYF
TGTGCCAGCAGCCCTGGACATCCTGGACTAGAGGGAGCGGGGGAGCAGTACTTC
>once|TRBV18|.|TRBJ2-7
CASSPVAGNPYEQYF
TGTGCCAGCTCACCGGTGGCCGGGAATCCGTACGAGCAGTACTTC
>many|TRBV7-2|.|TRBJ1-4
CASSLAANEKLFF
TGTGCCAGCAGCTTAGCGGCTAATGAAAAACTGTTTTTT
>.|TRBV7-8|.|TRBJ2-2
CASSSGPRNTGELFF
TGTGCCAGCAGCTCTGGACCTCGGAACACCGGGGAGCTGTTTTTT
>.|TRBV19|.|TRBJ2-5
CASRSSGTGKETQYF
TGTGCCAGTAGATCTTCCGGGACGGGAAAAGAGACCCAGTACTTC
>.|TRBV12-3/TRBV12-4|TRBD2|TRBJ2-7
CASSLGLAGKTYEQYF
TGTGCCAGCAGTTTAGGACTAGCGGGAAAGACCTACGAGCAGTACTTC
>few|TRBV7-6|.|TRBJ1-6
CASSLADSPDSPLHF
TGTGCCAGCAGCTTGGCCGACAGTCCGGATTCACCCCTCCACTTT
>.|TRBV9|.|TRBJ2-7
CASSVGGTPGLEQYF
TGTGCCAGCAGCGTAGGAGGGACCCCCGGTTTAGAGCAGTACTTC
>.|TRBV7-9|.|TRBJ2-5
CASTSRRETQYF
TGTGCCAGCACGAGTCGTAGGGAGACCCAGTACTTC
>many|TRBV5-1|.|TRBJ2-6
CASSLLASGANVLTF
TGCGCCAGCAGCCTGCTGGCCTCTGGGGCCAACGTCCTGACTTTC
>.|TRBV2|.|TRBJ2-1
CASSESETGDWIGRDEQFF
TGTGCCAGCAGTGAATCGGAGACAGGGGATTGGATAGGGAGGGATGAGCAGTTCTTC
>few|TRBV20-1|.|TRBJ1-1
CSARYRGPGTEAFF
TGCAGTGCTAGATACCGGGGGCCGGGCACTGAAGCTTTCTTT
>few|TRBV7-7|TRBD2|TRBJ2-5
CASSPEGGLAGPQETQYF
TGTGCCAGCAGCCCAGAGGGTGGGCTAGCGGGGCCTCAAGAGACCCAGTACTTC
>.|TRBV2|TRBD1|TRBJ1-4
CASRETGDHEKLFF
TGTGCCAGCAGGGAGACAGGGGACCATGAAAAACTGTTTTTT
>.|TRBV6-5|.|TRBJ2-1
CASSTDRDYEQFF
TGTGCCAGCAGTACCGACAGGGACTATGAGCAGTTCTTC
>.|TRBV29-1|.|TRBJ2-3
CSVEDGLTWDTQYF
TGCAGCGTTGAAGATGGGCTGACCTGGGATACGCAGTATTTT
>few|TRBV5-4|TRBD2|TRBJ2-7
CASRPASGTSGIYEQYF
TGTGCCAGCAGACCGGCCTCGGGGACTAGCGGGATCTACGAGCAGTACTTC
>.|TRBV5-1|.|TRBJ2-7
CASSAGLPEQYF
TGCGCCAGCAGCGCTGGACTTCCCGAGCAGTACTTC
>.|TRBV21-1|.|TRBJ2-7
CASSQKTGSPYEQYF
TGTGCCAGCAGCCAGAAGACAGGTTCCCCCTACGAGCAGTACTTC
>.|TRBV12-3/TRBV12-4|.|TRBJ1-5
CASSFTDSNQPKHF
TGTGCCAGCAGTTTTACAGATAGCAATCAGCCCAAGCATTTT
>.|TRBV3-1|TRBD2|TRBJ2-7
CASSRGLAGNYEQYF
TGTGCCAGCAGCCGTGGACTAGCGGGGAACTACGAGCAGTACTTC
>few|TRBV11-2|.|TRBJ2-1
CASSLDKGSYNEQFF
TGTGCCAGCAGCTTAGATAAGGGATCCTACAATGAGCAGTTCTTC
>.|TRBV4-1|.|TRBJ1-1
CASSQAPSTEAFF
TGCGCCAGCAGCCAAGCCCCCTCCACTGAAGCTTTCTTT
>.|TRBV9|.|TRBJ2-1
CASSPRTSGGANEQFF
TGTGCCAGCAGCCCCCGGACTAGTGGGGGGGCCAATGAGCAGTTCTTC
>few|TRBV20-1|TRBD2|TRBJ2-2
CSATAGTSGRTGELFF
TGCAGTGCGACCGCCGGGACTAGCGGGCGGACCGGGGAGCTGTTTTTT
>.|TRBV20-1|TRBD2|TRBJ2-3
CSSPRSGGATDTQYF
TGCTCCTCCCCCCGAAGCGGGGGGGCTACAGATACGCAGTATTTT
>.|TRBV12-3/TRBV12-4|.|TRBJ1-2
CASSFPLGENYGYTF
TGTGCCAGCAGTTTCCCCCTCGGGGAGAACTATGGCTACACCTTC
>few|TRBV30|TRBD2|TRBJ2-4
CASGLADKNIQYF
TGTGCCTCAGGACTAGCGGACAAAAACATTCAGTACTTC
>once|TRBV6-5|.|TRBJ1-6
CASSLRVYDNSPLHF
TGTGCCAGCAGTTTACGGGTCTACGATAATTCACCCCTCCACTTT
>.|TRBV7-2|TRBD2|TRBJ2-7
CASSLGISGTLSYEQYF
TGTGCCAGCAGCTTAGGTATTAGCGGGACCCTATCCTACGAGCAGTACTTC
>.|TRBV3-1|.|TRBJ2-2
CASSPITAGELFF
TGTGCCAGCAGCCCTATAACCGCCGGTGAGCTGTTTTTT
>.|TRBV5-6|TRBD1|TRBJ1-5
CASSLAGRGNQPQHF
TGTGCCAGCAGCTTGGCCGGCAGGGGGAATCAGCCCCAGCATTTT
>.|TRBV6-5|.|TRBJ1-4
CASSYSSSEKLFF
TGTGCCAGCAGTTACTCGTCCAGTGAAAAACTGTTTTTT
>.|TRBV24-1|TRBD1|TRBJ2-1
CATSDYGTGFINEQFF
TGTGCCACCAGTGATTATGGGACAGGGTTCATCAATGAGCAGTTCTTC
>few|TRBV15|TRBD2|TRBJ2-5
CATSTRPGTSGGRETQYF
TGTGCCACCAGCACTCGCCCCGGGACTAGCGGCGGTAGGGAGACCCAGTACTTC
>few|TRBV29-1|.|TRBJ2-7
CSAVGGNSYEQYF
TGCAGCGCCGTAGGGGGGAACTCCTACGAGCAGTACTTC
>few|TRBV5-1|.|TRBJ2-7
CASSLTTGYEQYF
TGCGCCAGCAGCTTGACAACAGGGTACGAGCAGTACTTC
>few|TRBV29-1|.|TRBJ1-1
CSVEVGPGGRTEAFF
TGCAGCGTTGAAGTAGGACCCGGGGGGAGAACTGAAGCTTTCTTT
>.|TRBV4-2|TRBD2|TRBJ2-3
CASSQDQAGGSGNTQYF
TGTGCCAGCAGCCAAGATCAAGCGGGAGGGTCTGGAAATACGCAGTATTTT
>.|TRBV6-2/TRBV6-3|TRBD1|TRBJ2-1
CASSYRDRGDDEQFF
TGTGCCAGCAGTTACCGGGACAGGGGCGACGATGAGCAGTTCTTC
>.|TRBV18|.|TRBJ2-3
CASSPPGSRDTQYF
TGTGCCAGCTCACCACCGGGCTCCAGGGATACGCAGTATTTT
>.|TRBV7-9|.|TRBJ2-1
CASSPRQSSYNEQFF
TGTGCCAGCAGCCCTAGACAGAGCTCCTACAATGAGCAGTTCTTC
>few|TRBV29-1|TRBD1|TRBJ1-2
CSVAGTPGGWDYGYTF
TGCAGCGTTGCCGGGACCCCAGGGGGATGGGACTATGGCTACACCTTC
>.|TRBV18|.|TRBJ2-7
CASSPPKGMNEQYF
TGTGCCAGCTCACCACCGAAGGGGATGAACGAGCAGTACTTC
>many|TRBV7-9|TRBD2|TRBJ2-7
CASSFWGGGLHEQYF
TGTGCCAGCAGCTTTTGGGGCGGGGGTCTCCACGAGCAGTACTTC
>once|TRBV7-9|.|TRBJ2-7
CASSPQWSYEQYF
TGTGCCAGCAGCCCCCAATGGTCCTACGAGCAGTACTTC
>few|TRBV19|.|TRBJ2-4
CASRRFPLAKNIQYF
TGTGCCAGTAGGAGGTTCCCTCTAGCCAAAAACATTCAGTACTTC
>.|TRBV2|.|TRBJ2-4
CASSELQGLNIQYF
TGTGCCAGCAGTGAGCTGCAGGGCTTAAACATTCAGTACTTC